In its sample, the clone carrying this TCR beta chain was seen many times. The length of the CDR3 is 18 residues. The J segment lost 6 bases and the V segment lost 9 bases, leaving 21 bases of the junction unmatched. In germline, CDR1 is MDHEN, CDR2 SYDVKM. In the source study's methods: It was from reference gene primer amplification that nucleated cell counts were estimated. The assay was immunoSEQ multiplex PCR, and TCRdb's table has in-frame clones only and misses some. Clonal size and the V and J genes are those of that table, whereas D and trimming came from the DNA. The sample contains under 500,000 clones, roughly 90% of which appear only once. The data originate from a study of blood T cell repertoires in COVID-19. Study summary: Researchers got acute and convalescent COVID-19 samples from the United States, Italy and Spain. The cDNA or gDNA used as material had been derived from T cells, B-cell-depleted T cells, or PBMCs.

Sequencing was performed on peripheral blood. The J gene is TRBJ1-4, the V gene TRBV28; 8 nucleotides agree with TRBD1. The receptor was derived from a woman younger than 45 with acute or convalescent COVID-19. The CDR3: CASPDQGARSLDHEKLFF. For the CDR3, the DNA is TGTGCCAGTCCTGACCAGGGGGCGCGGAGTCTGGATCATGAAAAACTGTTTTTT. The full variable domain, completed using reference TRBV28 and TRBJ1-4, is DVKVTQSSRYLVKRTGEKVFLECVQDMDHENMFWYRQDPGLGLRLIYFSYDVKMKEKGDIPEGYSVSREKKERFSLILESASTNQTSMYLCASPDQGARSLDHEKLFFGSGTQLSVL.